What follows are 28 T cell receptor beta chains derived from one specimen sequenced in a study of shared T cell receptors in the human thymus (TCRdb year 2021). Receptor libraries were prepared by the immunoSEQ multiplex PCR assay. TCRdb re-hosts the immuneACCESS table, in-frame sequences only. Its copies lack some clones; in the studies checked, an unresolved V gene accounts for under half of them, and the cause for the rest is not known. Counted in this sample were just under 550,000 clones; approximately 80% of them appeared once. The ten most abundant clones make up 0.01% to 0.015% of the sample. A further study also used this sample, focusing on human thymus T cells.

The sequencing input was thymocytes. The receptors here all came from a boy less than two years old with a congenital heart defect. Donor details come from another sample of the same person, matched by shared clones.

The chain employs TRBV5-8 and TRBJ1-2, with D unclear. Trimming removed 7 bases from V and 2 bases from J, with 12 bases in between. The germline V gene encodes CDR1 SGHTS and CDR2 YDEGEE. The CDR3 has 13 amino acids. CDR3 protein: CASQHRLNYGYTF. The CDR3 DNA follows: TGTGCCAGCCAACATCGATTGAACTATGGCTACACCTTC.

The chain couples TRBV5-8 to TRBJ2-7, with 9 nucleotides matching TRBD1. The CDR3 is made up of 18 amino acids. The V and J ends lost 0 bases and 2 bases, in that order; junction bases with no gene match: 12. Germline V gives CDR1 SGHTS, CDR2 YDEGEE. DNA for the CDR3: TGTGCCAGCAGCTTGGCCGTCGACAGGGGGACGGGGGCCTACGAGCAGTACTTC. This gives the protein CASSLAVDRGTGAYEQYF.

The chain recombines TRBV14 with TRBJ2-7; D unresolved. The CDR3 has 14 amino acids. CDR1 SGHDN and CDR2 FVKESK come from the germline V gene. V shed 1 base and J shed 1 base, with 8 bases lying between them. The CDR3 loop reads CASSQGRVSYEQYF. As DNA, the CDR3 is TGTGCCAGCAGCCAAGGACGGGTATCCTACGAGCAGTACTTC.

This clone has more than one count but fewer than ten. At one end, the junction sequence differs from germline, possibly due to a read error. The chain carries TRBV6-5 and TRBJ1-2; D is undetermined. The CDR3 spans 10 residues. Germline loops: CDR1 MNHEY, CDR2 SVGAGI. The CDR3 region is CASGGPDRVF. The CDR3 DNA is TGTGCCAGCGGCGGTCCGGATCGCGTTTTC.

The chain couples TRBV25-1 to TRBJ2-7; 12 nucleotides agree with TRBD1. Germline-derived CDR1 and CDR2 are MGHDK and SYGVNS. The CDR3 has 16 residues. With V trimmed by 1 base and J by 6 bases, 7 bases remained unmatched. CDR3 sequence: CASSESGTGGCFEQYF. CDR3 nucleotide sequence: TGTGCCAGCAGTGAATCCGGGACAGGGGGCTGTTTCGAGCAGTACTTC.

The rearrangement joins TRBV29-1 to TRBJ2-6, with D perhaps matching TRBD1 (6 bases). V was pared by 7 bases and J by 1 base, with 17 bases between. Germline lookup yields CDR1 SQVTM and CDR2 ANQGSEA. This CDR3 comprises 16 residues. Written as DNA, the CDR3 is TGCAGCGCCACCGGGACCCAGGGGTCTGGGGCCAACGTCCTGACTTTC. It is translated as CSATGTQGSGANVLTF.

The chain uses TRBV2 and TRBJ2-7; D remains unclear. Germline CDR1 is SNHLY and CDR2 is FYNNEI. The germline V and J ends were trimmed by 4 bases and 2 bases, with 12 bases remaining between them. The CDR3 loop spans 14 amino acids. CDR3: CASSGPTPAYEQYF. As DNA, the CDR3 is TGTGCCAGCAGTGGTCCCACCCCGGCCTACGAGCAGTACTTC.

V and J are TRBV28 and TRBJ2-7; D is uncertain. Trimming cost V 7 bases and J 12 bases, with 10 bases left between them. The V gene's germline CDR1 is MDHEN and CDR2 SYDVKM. This CDR3 has 9 amino acids. The DNA for the CDR3 is TGTGCCAGCACCCAAAGCCCGTACTTC. Protein: CASTQSPYF.

This chain uses TRBV5-4 with TRBJ1-1; 7 bases fit TRBD1. The CDR3 sequence is 15 residues long. The germline gives CDR1 SGHNT, CDR2 YYREEE (reference sequence). The ends lost 3 bases at V and 1 base at J; junction bases unmatched: 6. The CDR3 spells CASSSGQPKNTEAFF. The CDR3 bases are TGTGCCAGCAGCTCGGGACAGCCAAAGAACACTGAAGCTTTCTTT.

CDR3 amino acids: CASSEKRRQETQYF. The CDR3 DNA reads TGTGCCAGCAGTGAGAAGCGACGACAAGAGACCCAGTACTTC. The chain employs TRBV2 and TRBJ2-5; D is unclear. CDR3 length equals 14 residues. Germline V gene data show CDR1 as SNHLY and CDR2 as FYNNEI. With 3 bases removed from V and 2 bases from J, the gap between germline ends came to 10 bases.

This chain links TRBV5-1 with TRBJ2-5; TRBD2 aligns across 7 bases. The J call is in doubt because the DNA end fits TRBJ2-7 better. CDR1 is SGHRS and CDR2 is YFSETQ in the germline V gene. This CDR3 has 15 residues. The CDR3 DNA reads TGCGCCAGCAGCCCTCCCGGGAGGCGCCCCTACGAGCAGTACTTC. Its translation: CASSPPGRRPYEQYF.

This clone appeared once. The chain couples TRBV5-1 to TRBJ2-3, with D perhaps matching TRBD2 (6 bases). Trimming cost V 1 base and J 2 bases, with 8 bases left between them. Germline-derived CDR1 and CDR2 are SGHRS and YFSETQ. The CDR3 runs to 14 residues. In DNA, the CDR3 is TGCGCCAGCAGCTTGATAGCGGTCACAGATACGCAGTATTTT. Translation: CASSLIAVTDTQYF.

This clone was counted between two and nine times. The chain recombines TRBV6-1 with TRBJ1-3; a possible D gene is TRBD1 (6 bases). The CDR3 totals 14 residues. The V and J ends lost 6 bases and 4 bases respectively, with 13 bases between them. Germline V gene data show CDR1 as MNHNS and CDR2 as SASEGT. This CDR3 is CASRQQGIGNTIYF. The CDR3 DNA is TGTGCCAGCAGGCAACAGGGTATAGGAAACACCATATATTTT.

The CDR3 region has the DNA TGTGCCAGCAACAGGTTCGACAATGAGCAGTTCTTC. Translating it yields CASNRFDNEQFF. The V call is TRBV6-1, the J call TRBJ2-1; D might be TRBD1 (5 bases). The germline V gene encodes CDR1 MNHNS and CDR2 SASEGT. The CDR3 is 12 amino acids. Trimming removed 7 bases at V and 5 bases at J, with 9 bases between.

This clone was counted a single time. V is TRBV10-3 and J is TRBJ1-2; tentative D call: TRBD1 (5 bases). Trimming pared 7 bases from V and 2 bases from J, leaving 14 bases between. Germline values: CDR1 ENHRY, CDR2 SYGVKD. This CDR3 has 14 amino acids. The CDR3 protein is CAIMGIQENYGYTF. CDR3 DNA: TGTGCCATCATGGGCATACAGGAGAACTATGGCTACACCTTC.

The chain couples TRBV29-1 to TRBJ1-1; a possible D gene is TRBD1 (5 bases). The CDR3 is made up of 16 amino acids. The germline CDR1 and CDR2 sequences are SQVTM and ANQGSEA. The V end was cut by 1 base, the J end by 1 base, with 16 bases between. For the CDR3, the DNA is TGCAGCGTTGAAGGAGGCGGGGGATACAAGAACACTGAAGCTTTCTTT. It is translated as CSVEGGGGYKNTEAFF.

The J gene is TRBJ2-5, the V gene TRBV4-2, with TRBD2 identical over 9 bases. The CDR3 spans 17 residues. Germline V lookup: CDR1 LGHNA, CDR2 YNFKEQ. The junction had 10 bases not matched to a gene; V was cut back by 0 bases and J by 5 bases. CDR3 DNA: TGTGCCAGCAGCCAAGATCTCGTGCGGGAGGGCCCGGAGACCCAGTACTTC. Translating gives CASSQDLVREGPETQYF.

V and J are TRBV7-2 and TRBJ2-1; maybe TRBD1 (5 bases). Germline-derived CDR1 and CDR2 are SGHTA and FQGNSA. CDR3 length: 17 residues. V was shortened by 1 base and J by 4 bases, with 17 bases between the two germline ends. CDR3 protein: CASSLDGTVGAYNEQFF. The CDR3 nucleotides are TGTGCCAGCAGCTTAGATGGAACCGTTGGGGCGTACAATGAGCAGTTCTTC.

This clone came up a few times. The chain carries TRBV21-1 and TRBJ2-4; the DNA was not compared with TRBD2, the D call given in the table. TRBV21-1 is termed a pseudogene. This CDR3 has 16 amino acids. CDR3 loop: CASSKSTREFENIQYF. The DNA of the CDR3 is TGTGCCAGCAGCAAATCTACGCGGGAGTTTGAAAACATTCAGTACTTC.

The chain combines TRBV18 with TRBJ1-2; weak D call: TRBD1 (5 bases). This CDR3 region has 14 residues. CDR1 and CDR2 (germline): KGHSH, LQKENI. Trimming pared 6 bases from V and 1 base from J, leaving 12 bases between. The CDR3 spells CASSVARVNYGYTF. CDR3 DNA sequence: TGTGCCAGCTCCGTGGCCAGGGTTAACTATGGCTACACCTTC.

The chain joins TRBV5-1 to TRBJ2-2; the D gene is possibly TRBD2 (6 bases). CDR1 and CDR2 from the germline V gene are SGHRS and YFSETQ. V was cut by 2 bases and J by 2 bases, with 16 bases left in between. The CDR3 length is 17 residues. The CDR3 region has the DNA TGCGCCAGCAGCTTCTCTAGGGGCGGGATCAACACCGGGGAGCTGTTTTTT. Protein product: CASSFSRGGINTGELFF.

V is TRBV18 and J is TRBJ2-3; TRBD2 might be the D (6 bases). The CDR3 sequence is 11 residues long. The germline gives CDR1 KGHSH, CDR2 LQKENI. V was cut by 4 bases and J by 8 bases, with 7 bases left in between. The DNA for the CDR3 is TGTGCCAGCTCACTGGGGGGTACGCAGTATTTT. It specifies CASSLGGTQYF.

The sample holds one count of this clone. The V gene is TRBV6-5, the J gene TRBJ2-7, with 10 positions matching TRBD2. V lost 0 bases and J lost 1; bases outside the gene matches: 3. Germline CDR1 MNHEY, CDR2 SVGAGI. The CDR3 is made up of 16 amino acids. The CDR3 region has the DNA TGTGCCAGCAGTTACTCACCGGGACTAGCGTCCTACGAGCAGTACTTC. This codes for CASSYSPGLASYEQYF.

V usage is TRBV4-3 and J usage is TRBJ2-1; D may be TRBD1 (5 bases). V was pared by 0 bases and J by 9 bases, with 18 bases between. CDR1 is LGHNA and CDR2 is YSLEER in the germline V gene. The CDR3 spans 16 residues. For the CDR3, the DNA is TGCGCCAGCAGCCAAGACCCTGGGCCCACAAGGGGTGAGCAGTTCTTC. Its protein product is CASSQDPGPTRGEQFF.

This clone came up a few times. J is TRBJ2-3 and V is TRBV5-1, with D possibly TRBD2 on 6 matching bases. The CDR3 extends over 16 amino acids. V lost 4 bases and J lost 0, with 15 bases in between. Germline V CDR1 and CDR2: SGHRS, YFSETQ. In DNA, the CDR3 is TGCGCCAGCAGCCTAAGAGGGCGGGACAGCACAGATACGCAGTATTTT. Translation: CASSLRGRDSTDTQYF.

The DNA of the CDR3 is TGTGCCAGTAGTATCAGGGTTCAGGGAAACATTCAGTACTTC. It specifies CASSIRVQGNIQYF. The chain carries TRBV19 and TRBJ2-4, with D tentatively TRBD1 (5 bases). Germline-derived CDR1 and CDR2 are LNHDA and SQIVND (reference sequence). The CDR3 is 14 amino acids. V shed 3 bases and J shed 6 bases, with 12 bases lying between them.

The chain employs TRBV7-6 and TRBJ2-5; 10 nucleotides match TRBD1. The CDR3 length is 16 residues. Trimming removed 4 bases from V and 5 bases from J; junction bases left unmatched: 10. Germline V CDR1 and CDR2: SGHVS, FNYEAQ. The CDR3 DNA is TGTGCCAGCAGCTCCACACAGACAGGGGGCCGGGAGACCCAGTACTTC. Translating gives CASSSTQTGGRETQYF. Supplemented by reference TRBV7-6 and TRBJ2-5, the full variable domain reads GAGVSQSPRYKVTKRGQDVALRCDPISGHVSLYWYRQALGQGPEFLTYFNYEAQQDKSGLPNDRFSAERPEGSISTLTIQRTEQRDSAMYRCASSSTQTGGRETQYFGPGTRLLVL.

The chain has TRBV11-3 and TRBJ2-7; TRBD1 agrees at 9 bases. Trimming removed 6 bases from V and 5 bases from J; junction bases left unmatched: 5. The CDR3 contains 13 residues. Germline values: CDR1 SGHNT, CDR2 YENEEA. As DNA, the CDR3 is TGTGCCAGCAGGTTACAGGGGGCCGACGAGCAGTACTTC. The encoded protein is CASRLQGADEQYF.